A single T cell receptor (beta chain) is shown here with its context. Looked up from germline, CDR1 is SGDLS and CDR2 is YYNGEE. With 0 bases clipped from V and 5 bases from J, the junction kept 7 bases outside the gene matches. The CDR3 has 17 residues. In the authors' workflow: Quantification of nucleated cells was approximated via reference gene primer amplification. Profiling relied on immunoSEQ multiplex PCR, and the TCRdb table lists in-frame clones only, not all of them. V and J calls and clone size are copied from that table; D and trimming were computed from the DNA. The table lists 24,000 or so clones, 87% of them singletons. The sample originates from a study of blood T cell repertoires in COVID-19. Overall study: Samples representing acute and convalescent COVID-19 were sourced from the United States, Italy and Spain. The cDNA or gDNA used as material had been derived from T cells, B-cell-depleted T cells, or PBMCs.

The clonotype comes from a human donor in a cohort sampled during active COVID-19. The donor label of this sample is uncertain. The chain is built from TRBV9 and TRBJ2-2; 10 bases fit TRBD2. Sequenced sample: peripheral blood. CDR3 DNA: TGTGCCAGCAGCGTAGAGCGGCTAGCGGGGGCTACCGGGGAGCTGTTTTTT. It encodes CASSVERLAGATGELFF.